This TCR beta chain was retrieved from a study of T cell repertoires in aging, cancer and after chemotherapy. Study details: Clear clonal overlap appeared across healthy donor samples taken over several months to years. Study-wide results and caveats: In cancer patients, declining TCR diversity with age involved lost richness and lost evenness. Untreated cancer patients had significantly lower blood TCR diversity than age-matched healthy donors. In each cancer cohort, median generation probability increased across chemotherapy, suggesting thymic output rebounded.

For this clonotype: As yet, its antigen is unknown.

The CDR3 loop spans 14 amino acids. Germline V gene lookup returns CDR1 KGHSH and CDR2 LQKENI. Trimming cost V 1 base and J 0 bases, with 7 bases left between them. TCR beta rearrangements were amplified from peripheral blood genomic DNA. TRB rearrangements spanning V, D and J were amplified using mixed TRB-A/B primers. TCRdb independently ran MiXCR on the multiplex PCR reads; one entry per CDR3 protein. The sample has 9,300 or so distinct CDR3 sequences, approximately 40% seen once. The chain employs TRBV18 and TRBJ2-7; D gene uncertain. The sequence was obtained from a human donor in good health. Specimen: blood. For the CDR3, the DNA is TGTGCCAGCTCACCACAGCGACCCTCCTACGAGCAGTACTTC. Translated, it gives CASSPQRPSYEQYF.